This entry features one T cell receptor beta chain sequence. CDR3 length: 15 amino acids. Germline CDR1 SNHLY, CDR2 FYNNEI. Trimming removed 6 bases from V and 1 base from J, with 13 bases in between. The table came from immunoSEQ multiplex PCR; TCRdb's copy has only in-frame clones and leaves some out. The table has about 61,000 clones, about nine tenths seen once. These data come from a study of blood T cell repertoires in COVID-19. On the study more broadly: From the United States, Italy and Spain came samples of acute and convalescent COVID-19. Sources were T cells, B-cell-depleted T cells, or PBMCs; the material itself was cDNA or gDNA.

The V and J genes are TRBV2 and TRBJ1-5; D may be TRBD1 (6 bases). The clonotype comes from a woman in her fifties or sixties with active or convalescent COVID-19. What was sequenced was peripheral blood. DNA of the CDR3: TGTGCCAGCAGGGTTCGGGGGGCGAGCAATCAGCCCCAGCATTTT. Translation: CASRVRGASNQPQHF. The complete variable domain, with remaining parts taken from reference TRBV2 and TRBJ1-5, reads EPEVTQTPSHQVTQMGQEVILRCVPISNHLYFYWYRQILGQKVEFLVSFYNNEISEKSEIFDDQFSVERPDGSNFTLKIRSTKLEDSAMYFCASRVRGASNQPQHFGDGTRLSIL.